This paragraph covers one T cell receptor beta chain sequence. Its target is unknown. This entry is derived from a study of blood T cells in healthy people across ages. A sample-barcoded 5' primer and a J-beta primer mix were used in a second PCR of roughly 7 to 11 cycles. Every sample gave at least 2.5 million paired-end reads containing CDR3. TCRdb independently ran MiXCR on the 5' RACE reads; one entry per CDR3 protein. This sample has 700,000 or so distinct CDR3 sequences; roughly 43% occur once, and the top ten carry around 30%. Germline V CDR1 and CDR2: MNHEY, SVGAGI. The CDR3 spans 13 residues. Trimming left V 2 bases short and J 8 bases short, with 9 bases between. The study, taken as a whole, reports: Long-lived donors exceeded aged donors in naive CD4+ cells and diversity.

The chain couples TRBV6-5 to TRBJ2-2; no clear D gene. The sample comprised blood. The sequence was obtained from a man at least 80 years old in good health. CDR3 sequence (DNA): TGTGCCAGCAGTTACCCCCGGCCGGGGGAGCTGTTTTTT. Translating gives CASSYPRPGELFF.